The rows below give T cell receptor beta chains drawn from one sample of a study of T cells in Graves' hyperthyroidism and ophthalmopathy. TCRdb called the multiplex PCR reads again in MiXCR, with one record for every CDR3 protein. Here the sample spans approximately 430,000 distinct CDR3 sequences, 15% to 19% being singletons. The sequenced sample consisted of blood. These receptors were taken from a woman younger than 35 with Graves' hyperthyroidism. CDR3s include the opening cysteine and the closing phenylalanine or tryptophan. D genes are given only for firm matches. Clone size appears in some rows only: once, few, many, or a class for an expanded clone.

clone_size j_call v_call d_call cdr3_length cdr3_nt cdr3_aa
many TRBJ2-5 TRBV20-1 TRBD1 13 TGCAGTGCTAGGGAGGACAGGTTTGGGACCCAGTACTTC CSAREDRFGTQYF
many TRBJ2-2 TRBV3-1 - 14 TGTGCCAGCAGAGAGCTGTCGGGCCTCGGGGAGCTGTTTTTT CASRELSGLGELFF
many TRBJ2-2 TRBV5-6 - 14 TGTGCCAGCAGCTTGGGGGGTCCCACCGGGGAGCTGTTTTTT CASSLGGPTGELFF
- TRBJ1-2 TRBV3-1 - 15 TGTGCCAGCAGCCATTACGGGAACAGGGAAGGAGGCTACACCTTC CASSHYGNREGGYTF
many TRBJ2-6 TRBV15 - 17 TGTGCCACCAGCAGAGAGGGCCCCGGCTCTGGGGCCAACGTCCTGACTTTC CATSREGPGSGANVLTF
many TRBJ2-1 TRBV12-3/TRBV12-4 TRBD2 15 TGTGCCAGCAGTTACGGCGGGGGTACCTCTTATGAGCAGTTCTTC CASSYGGGTSYEQFF
few TRBJ2-4 TRBV2 TRBD1 17 TGTGCCAGCAGAGAAGGGACAGGCGGCTTGGCCAAAAACATTCAGTACTTC CASREGTGGLAKNIQYF
many TRBJ2-5 TRBV10-3 TRBD1 13 TGTGCCATCAGGGGGGACAGAGAAGAGACCCAGTACTTC CAIRGDREETQYF
- TRBJ2-1 TRBV2 TRBD2 16 TGTGCCAGCAGTGGGGCCCAGGGTAGCGGGAGAAATGAGCAGTTCTTC CASSGAQGSGRNEQFF
- TRBJ1-6 TRBV30 - 15 TGTGCCTGGAGTATCTCCGGGACGGCAAGTTCACCCCTCCACTTT CAWSISGTASSPLHF
many TRBJ2-1 TRBV6-1 - 14 TGTGCCAGCAGTGAGACCGGGCGCTACAATGAGCAGTTCTTC CASSETGRYNEQFF
many TRBJ1-3 TRBV25-1 - 21 TGTGCCAGCAGTGGCCCCTGGGCAGGGGCGTTAGAGCCGTACTCTGGAAACACCATATATTTT CASSGPWAGALEPYSGNTIYF
few TRBJ2-5 TRBV4-2 - 15 TGTGCCAGCAGCCAAGGGGGCGGGGAGGTGGAGACCCAGTACTTC CASSQGGGEVETQYF
many TRBJ2-5 TRBV6-1 TRBD1 15 TGTGCCAGCAGTGTAGAGACAGGGGGCCAAGAGACCCAGTACTTC CASSVETGGQETQYF
- TRBJ2-3 TRBV28 - 12 TGTGCCAGCACTGGGCGGACAGATACGCAGTATTTT CASTGRTDTQYF
few TRBJ2-7 TRBV9 - 14 TGTGCCAGCAGCGCTACAGGGAACTCCTACGAGCAGTACTTC CASSATGNSYEQYF
many TRBJ2-7 TRBV28 - 13 TGTGCCAGCAGTTCGACGGCGACCTACGAGCAGTACTTC CASSSTATYEQYF
few TRBJ1-5 TRBV19 TRBD1 15 TGTGCCAGTACCGACAGGGGGCAGAGCAATCAGCCCCAGCATTTT CASTDRGQSNQPQHF
many TRBJ1-4 TRBV5-5 - 14 TGTGCCAGCAGCCTAGGGGCCCTGGGGGGAAAACTGTTTTTT CASSLGALGGKLFF
- TRBJ2-5 TRBV7-7 TRBD2 20 TGTGCTAGCAGCAGCAGGGAACCCGTAATTAGGACTAGCGAGGAAGAGACCCAGTACTTC CASSSREPVIRTSEEETQYF
few TRBJ2-6 TRBV6-1 - 13 TGTGCCAGCAAGGGATTAGGGGCCAACGTCCTGACTTTC CASKGLGANVLTF
few TRBJ2-7 TRBV6-9 TRBD2 16 TGTGCCAGCAGTTACCAAGGACTAGCGGCTTCCTACGAGCAGTACTTC CASSYQGLAASYEQYF
many TRBJ1-1 TRBV12-3/TRBV12-4 TRBD1 17 TGTGCCAGCAGTTTAGAGGGCAGGGGGCTGGAAAACACTGAAGCTTTCTTT CASSLEGRGLENTEAFF
- TRBJ2-5 TRBV5-1 TRBD1 15 TGCGCCAGCAGCCGGGACAGGTCTTACCAAGAGACCCAGTACTTC CASSRDRSYQETQYF
many TRBJ1-2 TRBV6-5 - 14 TGTGCCAGCAGTTACTCTAGTCTTAACTATGGCTACACCTTC CASSYSSLNYGYTF
many TRBJ2-7 TRBV27 TRBD1 12 TGTGCCAGCAGTGTAACAGGGGCCGAGCAGTACTTC CASSVTGAEQYF
many TRBJ2-5 TRBV28 TRBD1 16 TGTGCCAGCAGTTCCGGGACAGGGGGAGTTTTAGAGACCCAGTACTTC CASSSGTGGVLETQYF
- TRBJ2-7 TRBV9 TRBD2 16 TGTGCCAGCAGCGTAGCCCCACTAGCGGGAGCAATCGAGCAGTACTTC CASSVAPLAGAIEQYF
few TRBJ2-2 TRBV30 TRBD1 15 TGTGCCTGGAGTGTAGGGGACAGGGACACCGGGGAGCTGTTTTTT CAWSVGDRDTGELFF
few TRBJ2-3 TRBV5-1 TRBD2 16 TGCGCCAGCAGCTCGCAGCGGGGGGCCGGGGGAGATACGCAGTATTTT CASSSQRGAGGDTQYF
- TRBJ2-1 TRBV5-6 TRBD2 16 TGTGCCAGCAGCTTGGAGCGGGGGGGAGACAACAATGAGCAGTTCTTC CASSLERGGDNNEQFF
many TRBJ2-3 TRBV27 TRBD2 14 TGTGCCAGCAGTTCTGTAAGCGGGAGGGATACGCAGTATTTT CASSSVSGRDTQYF
many TRBJ2-1 TRBV12-3/TRBV12-4 - 16 TGTGCCAGCAGCCCTCGGCCGGTCAGCTCCTACAATGAGCAGTTCTTC CASSPRPVSSYNEQFF
many TRBJ2-3 TRBV11-1 TRBD1 16 TGTGCCAGCAGCCACGGACAGGACAGTTTCACAGATACGCAGTATTTT CASSHGQDSFTDTQYF
many TRBJ2-4 TRBV6-1 TRBD1 14 TGTGCCAGCAGGGAGAATCCGGGACAGGGAATTCAGTACTTC CASRENPGQGIQYF
- TRBJ2-7 TRBV10-3 - 15 TGTGCCATCAGTGGGGGACCCGGGATTTCCTACGAGCAGTACTTC CAISGGPGISYEQYF
many TRBJ2-1 TRBV14 - 14 TGTGCCAGCAGCCAAGAGGCGATCTACAATGAGCAGTTCTTC CASSQEAIYNEQFF
- TRBJ1-2 TRBV20-1 - 13 TGCAGTGTCCCGGACGGAACTCTCTATGGCTACACCTTC CSVPDGTLYGYTF
many TRBJ2-7 TRBV7-2 TRBD2 16 TGTGCCAGCAGCTTAGTGCGCGGGAGTACGGGCTACGAGCAGTACTTC CASSLVRGSTGYEQYF
many TRBJ2-1 TRBV18 TRBD1 15 TGTGCCAGCTCACCTACAGGGGGCAACTACAATGAGCAGTTCTTC CASSPTGGNYNEQFF
many TRBJ2-3 TRBV7-3 TRBD2 16 TGTGCCAGCAGCTTAGACCGAGCGGGAGGGGCAGATACGCAGTATTTT CASSLDRAGGADTQYF
- TRBJ2-1 TRBV27 TRBD2 14 TGTGCCAGCAAGCGGGAGTTAACCTACAATGAGCAGTTCTTC CASKRELTYNEQFF
many TRBJ1-2 TRBV29-1 - 15 TGCAGCGTTGGCCCCGGTGCAACTTCTAACTATGGCTACACCTTC CSVGPGATSNYGYTF
- TRBJ1-5 TRBV2 - 14 TGTGCCAGCAGTGCGTCCCCAGGGCTCAAGCCCCAGCATTTT CASSASPGLKPQHF
many TRBJ1-2 TRBV27 - 13 TGTGCCAGCAGTGTGAATGAGGAGGCCGGCTACACCTTC CASSVNEEAGYTF
few TRBJ1-4 TRBV4-1 - 16 TGCGCCAGCAGCCAAGATTTCGGGACAAAGGATGAAAAACTGTTTTTT CASSQDFGTKDEKLFF
- TRBJ1-2 TRBV19 - 10 TGTGCCAGTAGTTCCGGTGGCTACACCTTC CASSSGGYTF
- TRBJ1-2 TRBV6-6 - 15 TGTGCCAGCAGTTACAGGCGCGGCAGCCAGGGTGACTACACCTTC CASSYRRGSQGDYTF
many TRBJ1-4 TRBV3-1 - 15 TGTGCCAGTTCCCCGTCGGGGGGGACTAATGAAAAACTGTTTTTT CASSPSGGTNEKLFF
- TRBJ2-5 TRBV6-1 - 18 TGTGCCAGCAGTTATTCGGCACCGAAGGTTGGTGTCCGAGAGACCCAGTACTTC CASSYSAPKVGVRETQYF
few TRBJ1-4 TRBV4-2 TRBD1 15 TGTGCCAGCAGCCAGCTCGGGACAGTTAATGAAAAACTGTTTTTT CASSQLGTVNEKLFF
few TRBJ1-3 TRBV6-1 - 13 TGTGCCAGCAGTATGGGCTCTGGAAACACCATATATTTT CASSMGSGNTIYF
many TRBJ2-2 TRBV19 TRBD2 16 TGTGCCAGTAGTATCAGGCGGGAGGTGAACACCGGGGAGCTGTTTTTT CASSIRREVNTGELFF
many TRBJ2-7 TRBV7-9 - 12 TGTGCCAGCAGCTTAGGAGCTACGAAACAGTACTTC CASSLGATKQYF
many TRBJ2-1 TRBV11-1 TRBD2 15 TGTGCCAGCAGTTCGACTAGCGGGAGACGCAATGAGCAGTTCTTC CASSSTSGRRNEQFF
many TRBJ1-2 TRBV19 TRBD1 16 TGTGCCAGTAGTATCCGGGACAGGCCCGCTGGAGGAGGCTACACCTTC CASSIRDRPAGGGYTF
- TRBJ1-4 TRBV20-1 - 17 TGCAGTGCGGGGGATCGTCGGACTCAGGCCGGGTCTGAAAAACTGTTTTTT CSAGDRRTQAGSEKLFF
- TRBJ2-1 TRBV9 TRBD2 14 TGTGCCAGCAGCGTAGGGGGGGGGTGGAATGAGCAGTTCTTC CASSVGGGWNEQFF
- TRBJ2-7 TRBV29-1 TRBD1 14 TGCAGCGTTGAAAGGACAGGGGATACCTACGAGCAGTACTTC CSVERTGDTYEQYF